Below, 18 T cell receptor beta chains from the same sample are listed, as sequenced in a study of blood T cell repertoires in COVID-19. Sequencing was performed with immunoSEQ multiplex PCR; in TCRdb, only in-frame clones are kept and a portion is missing. The profile covers tens of thousands of clones, with 75% to 90% appearing a single time and about an eighth taken by the ten largest. Sequencing was carried out using peripheral blood. The receptors were gathered from a human donor in a cohort sampled during active COVID-19.

V usage is TRBV19 and J usage is TRBJ1-6; possible D gene TRBD1, 5 bases. Germline lookup yields CDR1 LNHDA and CDR2 SQIVND (reference sequence). V was shortened by 6 bases and J by 3 bases, with 12 bases between the two germline ends. The CDR3 has 15 residues. The CDR3 bases are TGTGCCAGTAGCTCCTCAGGGATCTATAATTCACCCCTCCACTTT. This encodes CASSSSGIYNSPLHF.

J is TRBJ2-5 and V is TRBV5-4; tentatively, D is TRBD1 (6 bases). The CDR3 spans 14 residues. The germline CDR1 and CDR2 sequences are SGHNT and YYREEE (reference sequence). V gave up 2 bases and J gave up 5 bases, with 13 bases separating them. The chain's CDR3 is CASSFDRIRETQYF. CDR3 nucleotides: TGTGCCAGCAGCTTTGACAGGATACGGGAGACCCAGTACTTC.

The genes are TRBV5-1 and TRBJ2-6, with 7 bases aligning to TRBD2. Losses at the gene ends were 2 bases for V and 12 bases for J; bases not matched to a gene: 5. In germline, CDR1 is SGHRS, CDR2 YFSETQ. The CDR3 is made up of 13 amino acids. The CDR3 loop reads CASSFGEGVVLTF. DNA of the CDR3: TGCGCCAGCAGCTTTGGGGAGGGCGTCGTCCTGACTTTC.

The rearrangement joins TRBV3-1 (or the pseudogene TRBV3-2) to TRBJ1-3; no definite D call. This CDR3 is 13 amino acids long. CDR1 LGHDT and CDR2 YNNKEL come from the germline V gene (reference sequence). V was cut by 2 bases and J by 0 bases, with 2 bases left in between. In DNA, the CDR3 is TGTGCCAGCAGCCAACTCTCTGGAAACACCATATATTTT. Translated: CASSQLSGNTIYF.

This clone was seen just once. This chain uses TRBV28 with TRBJ2-1, with D possibly matching TRBD1 (8 bases). The CDR3 is 16 amino acids. Germline-derived CDR1 and CDR2 are MDHEN and SYDVKM. With 6 bases removed from V and 4 bases from J, the gap between germline ends came to 19 bases. CDR3 nucleotide sequence: TGTGCCAGCAGCCTAGCGCGGGGGACAGGTTACAATGAGCAGTTCTTC. It translates to CASSLARGTGYNEQFF.

V and J are TRBV6-1 and TRBJ1-2, with TRBD1 matching 7 bases. The germline gives CDR1 MNHNS, CDR2 SASEGT. The CDR3 spans 14 residues. The V segment lost 2 bases and the J segment 5 bases; nucleotides outside the gene matches: 5. The CDR3 region is CASSESGGLYGYTF. CDR3 in DNA: TGTGCCAGCAGTGAATCAGGGGGATTATATGGCTACACCTTC.

The chain employs TRBV7-3 and TRBJ2-1, with a possible D match to TRBD2 (6 bases). The CDR3 runs to 14 residues. V was cut by 5 bases and J by 4 bases, with 12 bases left in between. Per germline, CDR1 SGHTA and CDR2 FQGTGA. In DNA form, the CDR3 reads TGTGCCAGCAGCCCGGGACTTGCGTACAATGAGCAGTTCTTC. Its protein is CASSPGLAYNEQFF.

This sequence joins TRBV24-1 and TRBJ2-7; D possibly corresponds to TRBD1 (6 bases). Germline assignment: CDR1 KGHDR and CDR2 SFDVKD. CDR3 size: 15 residues. The germline V and J ends were trimmed by 3 bases and 5 bases, with 16 bases remaining between them. CDR3: CATSDPTGPGDEQYF. The CDR3 nucleotides are TGTGCCACCAGTGATCCGACAGGCCCAGGGGACGAGCAGTACTTC.

The rearrangement joins TRBV10-3 to TRBJ2-5; 9 nucleotides match TRBD2. V trimming: 4 bases; J trimming: 5 bases; junction bases outside the gene matches: 5. Germline CDR1 ENHRY, CDR2 SYGVKD. The CDR3 extends over 14 amino acids. The CDR3 loop reads CAISAAGGPETQYF. CDR3 sequence (DNA): TGTGCCATCAGTGCCGCGGGAGGGCCGGAGACCCAGTACTTC.

The table lists this clone with a few counts. The chain uses TRBV2 and TRBJ1-4; D perhaps matches TRBD1 (5 bases). Trimming pared 11 bases from V and 3 bases from J, leaving 16 bases between. CDR1 and CDR2 (germline): SNHLY, FYNNEI. The CDR3 totals 14 residues. CDR3 nucleotide sequence: TGTGCCGGGCGTTCAGGGCCATCTAATGAAAAACTGTTTTTT. Protein sequence: CAGRSGPSNEKLFF.

The CDR3 reads CASSPRGRGLSNQPQHF. The CDR3 coding sequence is TGTGCCAGCAGCCCCCGAGGGAGGGGCCTTAGCAATCAGCCCCAGCATTTT. This chain uses TRBV7-8 with TRBJ1-5; D is perhaps TRBD1 (5 bases). V shed 5 bases and J shed 0 bases, with 17 bases lying between them. CDR3 length: 17 amino acids. Germline lookup yields CDR1 SGHVS and CDR2 FQNEAQ.

This clone was detected once. The chain combines TRBV7-8 with TRBJ2-6; D is undetermined. Germline V gene lookup returns CDR1 SGHVS and CDR2 FQNEAQ. With 0 bases removed from V and 1 base from J, the gap between germline ends came to 4 bases. This CDR3 contains 15 residues. This CDR3 is CASSLAESGANVLTF. As DNA, the CDR3 is TGTGCCAGCAGCTTAGCTGAGTCTGGGGCCAACGTCCTGACTTTC.

The chain uses TRBV5-4 and TRBJ1-1; 9 bases agree with TRBD1. Trimming cost V 4 bases and J 0 bases; bases outside gene matches: 7. The germline V gene encodes CDR1 SGHNT and CDR2 YYREEE (reference sequence). The CDR3 contains 16 residues. CDR3 nucleotide sequence: TGTGCCAGCAGCCCTGGACAGGGGTACGTGAACACTGAAGCTTTCTTT. Its protein is CASSPGQGYVNTEAFF. The full variable domain, in which reference TRBV5-4 and TRBJ1-1 provide the parts outside the CDR3, is ETGVTQSPTHLIKTRGQQVTLRCSSQSGHNTVSWYQQALGQGPQFIFQYYREEENGRGNFPPRFSGLQFPNYSSELNVNALELDDSALYLCASSPGQGYVNTEAFFGQGTRLTVV.

The chain joins TRBV6-1 to TRBJ2-7, with 7 bases fitting TRBD1. The CDR3 totals 14 residues. Germline V gives CDR1 MNHNS, CDR2 SASEGT. Trimming took 0 bases from V and 3 from J; bases not matched to a gene: 2. CDR3 region: CASSEAYRGYEQYF. The CDR3 DNA follows: TGTGCCAGCAGTGAAGCGTACAGGGGCTACGAGCAGTACTTC.

The chain carries TRBV18 and TRBJ2-5, with a tentative D call TRBD1 (5 bases). Germline CDR1 reads KGHSH; CDR2 reads LQKENI. V lost 4 bases and J lost 5, with 14 bases in between. The CDR3 covers 14 residues. The CDR3 region has the DNA TGTGCCAGCTCACGGGGCTTAGGCCCGGAGACCCAGTACTTC. This translates into CASSRGLGPETQYF.

The chain links TRBV28 to TRBJ2-3; 14 bases fit TRBD2. Germline CDR1 reads MDHEN; CDR2 reads SYDVKM. The CDR3 is 18 amino acids. With V trimmed by 6 bases and J by 1 base, 9 bases remained unmatched. This chain's CDR3 is CASSPGTSGRRGTDTQYF. The CDR3 DNA reads TGTGCCAGCAGCCCCGGGACTAGCGGGAGAAGGGGCACAGATACGCAGTATTTT.

The rearrangement uses TRBV2 and TRBJ2-1, with 8 nucleotides matching TRBD2. Per germline, CDR1 SNHLY and CDR2 FYNNEI. The length of the CDR3 is 14 residues. The J segment lost 7 bases and the V segment lost 6 bases, leaving 8 bases of the junction unmatched. The CDR3: CASSREGTYNEQFF. The CDR3 DNA reads as TGTGCCAGCAGCCGGGAGGGGACATATAATGAGCAGTTCTTC.

This clone showed up just a few times. The J gene is TRBJ2-7, the V gene TRBV10-1, with D possibly TRBD1 on 5 matching bases. This CDR3 has 12 residues. Trimming removed 5 bases from V and 9 bases from J, with 14 bases in between. CDR1 is WNHNN and CDR2 is SYGVQD in the germline V gene (reference sequence). CDR3 in amino acids: CASSPTDERQYF. The CDR3 DNA follows: TGCGCCAGCAGTCCGACAGATGAGAGGCAGTACTTC.